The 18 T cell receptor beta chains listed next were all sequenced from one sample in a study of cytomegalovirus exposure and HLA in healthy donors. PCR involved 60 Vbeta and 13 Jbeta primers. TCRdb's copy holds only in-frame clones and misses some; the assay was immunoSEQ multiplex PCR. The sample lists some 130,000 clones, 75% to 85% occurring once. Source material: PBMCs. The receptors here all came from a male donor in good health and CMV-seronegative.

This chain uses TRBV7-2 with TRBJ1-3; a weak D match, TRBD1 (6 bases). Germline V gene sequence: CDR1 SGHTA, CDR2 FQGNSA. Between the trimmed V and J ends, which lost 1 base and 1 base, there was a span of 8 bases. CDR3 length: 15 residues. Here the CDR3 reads CASSLDTGSGNTIYF. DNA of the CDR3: TGTGCCAGCAGCTTAGACACAGGGTCTGGAAACACCATATATTTT.

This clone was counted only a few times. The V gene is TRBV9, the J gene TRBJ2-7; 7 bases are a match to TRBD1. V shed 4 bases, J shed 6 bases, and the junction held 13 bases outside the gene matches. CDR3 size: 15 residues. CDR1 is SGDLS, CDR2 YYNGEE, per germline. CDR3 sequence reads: CASSSSGDSWSEQYF. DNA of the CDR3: TGTGCCAGCAGCTCCTCAGGGGACAGTTGGAGCGAGCAGTACTTC.

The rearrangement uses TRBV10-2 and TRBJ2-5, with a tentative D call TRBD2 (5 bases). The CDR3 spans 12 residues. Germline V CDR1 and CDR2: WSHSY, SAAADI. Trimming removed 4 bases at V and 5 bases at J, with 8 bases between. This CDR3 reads CASSAGGETQYF. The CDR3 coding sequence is TGCGCCAGCAGTGCTGGCGGGGAGACCCAGTACTTC.

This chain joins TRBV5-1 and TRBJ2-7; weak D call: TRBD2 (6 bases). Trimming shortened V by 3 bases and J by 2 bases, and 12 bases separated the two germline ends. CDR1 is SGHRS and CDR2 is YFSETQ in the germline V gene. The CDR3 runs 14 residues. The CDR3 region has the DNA TGCGCCAGCAGCTACGGGACGGGAGCCTACGAGCAGTACTTC. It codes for CASSYGTGAYEQYF.

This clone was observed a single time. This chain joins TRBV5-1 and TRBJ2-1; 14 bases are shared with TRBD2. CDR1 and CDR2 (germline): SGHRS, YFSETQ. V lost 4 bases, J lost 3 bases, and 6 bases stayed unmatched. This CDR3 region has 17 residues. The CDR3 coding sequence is TGCGCCAGCAGCACCACCGGGACTAGCGGGAGCTACAATGAGCAGTTCTTC. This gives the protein CASSTTGTSGSYNEQFF.

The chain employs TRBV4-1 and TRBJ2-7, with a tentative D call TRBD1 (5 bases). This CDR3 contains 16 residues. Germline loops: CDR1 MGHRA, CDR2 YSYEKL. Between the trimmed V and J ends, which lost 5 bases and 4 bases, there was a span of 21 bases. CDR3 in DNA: TGCGCCAGCAGCAAAGCCGCAGCAGGGAATAAGTACGAGCAGTACTTC. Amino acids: CASSKAAAGNKYEQYF.

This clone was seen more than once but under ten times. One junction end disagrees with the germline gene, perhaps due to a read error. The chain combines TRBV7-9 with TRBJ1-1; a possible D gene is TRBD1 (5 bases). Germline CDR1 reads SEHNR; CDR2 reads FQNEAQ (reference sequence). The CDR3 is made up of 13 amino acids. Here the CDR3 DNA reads TGTTCCAGCAGCTTAGTTGGGGCAGGGGAAGCTTTCTTT. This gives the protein CSSSLVGAGEAFF.

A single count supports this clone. The CDR3 sequence is CAWSASPVSNQPQHF. The CDR3 region has the DNA TGTGCCTGGAGTGCCTCCCCCGTGAGCAATCAGCCCCAGCATTTT. The V and J genes are TRBV30 and TRBJ1-5; D gene ambiguous. Germline CDR1 is GTSNPN and CDR2 is SVGIG (reference sequence). Trimming removed 1 base from V and 1 base from J, with 11 bases in between. The CDR3 loop spans 15 amino acids.

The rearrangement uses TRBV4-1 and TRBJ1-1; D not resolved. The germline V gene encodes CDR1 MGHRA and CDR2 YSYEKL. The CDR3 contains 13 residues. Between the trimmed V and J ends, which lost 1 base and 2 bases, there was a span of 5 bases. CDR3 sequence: CASSQVSNTEAFF. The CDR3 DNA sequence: TGCGCCAGCAGCCAAGTTTCAAACACTGAAGCTTTCTTT.

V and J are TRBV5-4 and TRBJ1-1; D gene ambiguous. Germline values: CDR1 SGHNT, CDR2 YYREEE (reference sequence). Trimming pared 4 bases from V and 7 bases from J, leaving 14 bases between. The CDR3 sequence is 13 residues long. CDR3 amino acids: CASSGGSANEAFF. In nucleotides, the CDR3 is TGTGCCAGCAGCGGCGGGAGCGCGAATGAAGCTTTCTTT.

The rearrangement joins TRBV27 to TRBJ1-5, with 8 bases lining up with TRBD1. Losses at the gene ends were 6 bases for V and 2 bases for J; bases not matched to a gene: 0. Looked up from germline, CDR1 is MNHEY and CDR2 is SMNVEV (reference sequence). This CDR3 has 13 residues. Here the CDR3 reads CASRGQGNQPQHF. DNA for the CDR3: TGTGCCAGCAGGGGACAGGGCAATCAGCCCCAGCATTTT.

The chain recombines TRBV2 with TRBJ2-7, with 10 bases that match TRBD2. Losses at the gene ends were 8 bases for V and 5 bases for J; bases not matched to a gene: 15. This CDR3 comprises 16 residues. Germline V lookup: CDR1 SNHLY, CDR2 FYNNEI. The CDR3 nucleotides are TGTGCCAGCTTTGGCTGGGCAGCGGGAGGGCCCCACGAGCAGTACTTC. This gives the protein CASFGWAAGGPHEQYF.

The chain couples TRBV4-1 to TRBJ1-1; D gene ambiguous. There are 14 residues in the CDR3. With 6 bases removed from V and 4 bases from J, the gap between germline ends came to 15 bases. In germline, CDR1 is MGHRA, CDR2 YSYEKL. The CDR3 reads CASRRETSRTEAFF. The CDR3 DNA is TGCGCCAGCAGGAGGGAAACCTCTCGCACTGAAGCTTTCTTT.

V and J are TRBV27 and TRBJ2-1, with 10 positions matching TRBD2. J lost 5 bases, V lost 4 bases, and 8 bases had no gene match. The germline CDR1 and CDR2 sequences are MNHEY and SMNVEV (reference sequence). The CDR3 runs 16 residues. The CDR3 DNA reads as TGTGCCAGCAGTTCCCCCGGACTAGCGGAGAACAATGAGCAGTTCTTC. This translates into CASSSPGLAENNEQFF.

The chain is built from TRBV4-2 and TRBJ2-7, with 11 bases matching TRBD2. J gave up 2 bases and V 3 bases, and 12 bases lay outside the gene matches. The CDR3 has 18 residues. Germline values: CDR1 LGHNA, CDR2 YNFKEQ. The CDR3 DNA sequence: TGTGCCAGCAGCCAGAGTCCTTCCACTAGCGGGGGAACCTACGAGCAGTACTTC. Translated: CASSQSPSTSGGTYEQYF.

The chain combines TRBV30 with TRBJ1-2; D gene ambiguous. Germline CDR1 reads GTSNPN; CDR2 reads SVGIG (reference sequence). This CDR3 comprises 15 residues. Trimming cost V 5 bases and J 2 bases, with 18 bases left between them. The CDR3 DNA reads TGTGCCTGGGCACTCGGGGTGGGTGAAAACTATGGCTACACCTTC. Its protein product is CAWALGVGENYGYTF.

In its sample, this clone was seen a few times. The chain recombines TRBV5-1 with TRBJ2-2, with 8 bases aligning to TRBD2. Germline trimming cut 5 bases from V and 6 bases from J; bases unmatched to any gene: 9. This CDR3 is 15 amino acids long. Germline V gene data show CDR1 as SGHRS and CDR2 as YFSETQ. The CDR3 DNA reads TGCGCCAGCAGGCGGAGCGGGGGAGATGCCGGGGAGCTGTTTTTT. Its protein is CASRRSGGDAGELFF.

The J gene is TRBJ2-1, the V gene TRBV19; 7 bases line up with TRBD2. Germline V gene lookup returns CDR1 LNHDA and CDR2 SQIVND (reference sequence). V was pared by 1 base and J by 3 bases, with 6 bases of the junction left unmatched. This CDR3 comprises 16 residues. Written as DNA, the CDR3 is TGTGCCAGTAGTATAGCGGCGGGAGCTTACTACAATGAGCAGTTCTTC. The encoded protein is CASSIAAGAYYNEQFF.